A single T cell receptor (beta chain) is shown here with its context. Its target antigen remains unknown. One base away there is no much larger clone; base qualities are not given. The germline V gene sets CDR1 to SGHTA and CDR2 to FQGTGA. From its cysteine to its phenylalanine, the CDR3 spans 17 amino acids. The DNA shown is the 51-base CDR3, in frame from base 1. V is shortened by 3 bases, J by 0 bases, and the region joining them spans 15 bases. Genomic DNA was isolated from the sorted cells so that the TCRbeta CDR3 region could be sequenced. The immunoSEQ Assay was used to sequence the TCRbeta CDR3 regions. Here the immuneACCESS table is served through TCRdb, limited to in-frame sequences with V and J called. Missing clones are a known gap in these copies; in checked studies unresolved V genes cover under half, and the rest lacks a known reason. The sample contains under 14,000 clones, over 60% of them found a single time. The ten largest make up around 34% of the sample.

The data are from a study of OX40 agonist ivuxolimab in advanced cancers. With respect to the entire study: The costimulatory receptor OX40 (CD134) was targeted by ivuxolimab, a fully human IgG2 agonistic monoclonal antibody. Intravenous ivuxolimab was administered to patients every 2 weeks at six dose levels: 0.01, 0.1, 0.3, 1.5, 3 and 10 mg/kg. Of the roughly 53 patients in dose escalation, 19 had hepatocellular carcinoma, about 15 had melanoma, 9 had renal cell carcinoma and 9 had head and neck cancer. In the dose-escalation cohort, 75% to 90% of patients were male, and the mean age was approximately 60 years with a range of roughly 20 to 79. Patients were allowed to have had prior anti-PD-1, anti-PD-L1 or anti-CTLA-4 therapy, and 40% of the dose-escalation patients had been treated with checkpoint inhibitors. Partial responses occurred in three dose-escalation patients, of whom one had hepatocellular carcinoma and two had cutaneous melanoma. Peripheral TCRbeta sequencing was intended to test whether TCR sequence diversity was altered and clonal T-cell expansion was caused by ivuxolimab. The paper describes the monotherapy dose-escalation part (N of about 54 patients) of the phase I trial of ivuxolimab.

Points the paper makes about the study in general: On average, CD8+ T cells showed more expanded clones than CD4+ T cells after ivuxolimab. Low levels of normalized T-cell clonal expansion were also shown by some nonresponding patients. At doses of 0.1 to 3.0 mg/kg, clonal expansion of both CD4+ and CD8+ blood T cells was observed from baseline to week 6. The antigen specificity of the clonally expanded peripheral T cells was not determined. In the 0.1-3.0 mg/kg groups, partial responders had among the lowest normalized peripheral clonal expansion, particularly in CD8+ T cells.

Patients with autoimmune disease history or receiving systemic immunosuppression were excluded from the trial. Peripheral blood for TCR sequencing was drawn from every dose cohort at baseline, at cycle 4 day 1 and at cycle 7 day 1. The samples were taken from a phase I, first-in-human, multicenter, open-label dose-escalation trial of ivuxolimab. Adults with locally advanced or metastatic melanoma, renal cell carcinoma, hepatocellular carcinoma or head and neck squamous cell carcinoma were enrolled in the trial. Before TCR sequencing, CD4+ and CD8+ T cells were separately sorted from peripheral blood.

The TCR was taken from an adult with an advanced solid tumor such as melanoma, head and neck, liver or kidney cancer. Sequences were derived from CD4+ or CD8+ T cells sorted from blood, sampled in a trial of the OX40 agonist ivuxolimab. This sequence uses TRBV7-3 and TRBJ1-3; TRBD1 is possibly the D segment (5 matching bases). CDR3 loop: CASSFVLSGDSGNTIYF. The sequenced DNA: TGTGCCAGCAGCTTTGTGCTATCGGGGGACTCTGGAAACACCATATATTTT.